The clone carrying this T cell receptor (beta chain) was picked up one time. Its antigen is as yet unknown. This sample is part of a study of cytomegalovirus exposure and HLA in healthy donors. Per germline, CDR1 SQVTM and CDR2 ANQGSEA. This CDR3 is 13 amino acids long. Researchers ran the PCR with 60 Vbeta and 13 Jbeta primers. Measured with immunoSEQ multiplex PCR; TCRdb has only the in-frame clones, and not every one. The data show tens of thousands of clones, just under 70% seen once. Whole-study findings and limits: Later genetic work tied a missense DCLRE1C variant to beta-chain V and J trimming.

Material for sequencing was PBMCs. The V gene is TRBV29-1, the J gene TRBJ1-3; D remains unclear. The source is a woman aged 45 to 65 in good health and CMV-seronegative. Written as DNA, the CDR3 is TGCGGGGAGCGGCCTATCCCTGGAAACACCATATATTTT. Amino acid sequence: CGERPIPGNTIYF.